These 14 T cell receptor beta chains share one sample of origin, sequenced in a study of cytomegalovirus exposure and HLA in healthy donors. Primers included in the PCR were 60 Vbeta and 13 Jbeta primers. Only in-frame clones appear in the TCRdb table, and some are missing; sequencing was by immunoSEQ multiplex PCR. In the table there are under 200,000 clones, about 80% of which are singletons. Sample: PBMCs. These receptor sequences come from a woman aged 45-65 years in good health and CMV-seronegative.

This chain joins TRBV7-9 and TRBJ1-2; tentatively, D is TRBD1 (6 bases). CDR3 length: 14 amino acids. Trimming removed 5 bases from V and 5 bases from J, with 15 bases in between. Germline CDR1 reads SEHNR; CDR2 reads FQNEAQ (reference sequence). In DNA, the CDR3 is TGTGCCAGCAGCAAACGGACAGTAGGATATGGCTACACCTTC. Its translation is CASSKRTVGYGYTF.

This clone occurred a few times. The CDR3 region has the DNA TGTGCCAGCAGTGACCACAGGAACTATGGCTACACCTTC. Its translation: CASSDHRNYGYTF. This chain connects TRBV2 to TRBJ1-2, with a tentative D call TRBD1 (5 bases). There are 13 residues in the CDR3. CDR1 SNHLY and CDR2 FYNNEI come from the germline V gene. Trimming shortened V by 3 bases and J by 2 bases, and 7 bases separated the two germline ends.

V is TRBV4-3 and J is TRBJ2-3; D ambiguous. CDR3 length: 18 amino acids. Germline CDR1 LGHNA, CDR2 YSLEER. The ends were cut back, 0 bases at V and 0 bases at J, with 16 bases in the middle. The CDR3 region has the DNA TGCGCCAGCAGCCAAGATCTCTATAACAGTCCTAGCACAGATACGCAGTATTTT. As protein: CASSQDLYNSPSTDTQYF.

The chain recombines TRBV6-5 with TRBJ2-5; no reliable D call. The closer fit of TRBJ2-7 to the DNA end suggests the J call may be wrong. Germline CDR1 MNHEY, CDR2 SVGAGI. This CDR3 is built from 14 residues. This CDR3 is CASSYGRYSYEQYF. The CDR3 nucleotides are TGTGCCAGCAGTTACGGCAGGTACTCCTACGAGCAGTACTTC.

The rearrangement uses TRBV10-2 and TRBJ1-1, with D possibly being TRBD1 (5 bases). The CDR3 has 12 residues. Germline CDR1 WSHSY, CDR2 SAAADI. With 6 bases removed from V and 1 base from J, the gap between germline ends came to 6 bases. The CDR3 spells CASRDTNTEAFF. CDR3 nucleotides: TGCGCCAGCAGGGACACGAACACTGAAGCTTTCTTT.

V and J are TRBV11-2 and TRBJ2-3, with 13 nucleotides matching TRBD2. Germline CDR1 is SGHAT and CDR2 is FQNNGV. This CDR3 spans 16 amino acids. After removal of 5 bases from V and 2 bases from J, the junction contained 4 bases not matched to a gene. The CDR3 DNA follows: TGTGCCAGCAGCCCGGGACTAGCGGGACACACAGATACGCAGTATTTT. Its translation is CASSPGLAGHTDTQYF.

With respect to this clone: One end of the junction does not line up with germline, which may come from a read error. The CDR3 sequence is CASSVEGGLGTQYF. CDR3 in DNA: TGTGCCAGTAGTGTAGAGGGGGGGCTTGGGACCCAGTACTTC. V and J are TRBV19 and TRBJ2-5, with a possible D match to TRBD2 (7 bases). Germline values: CDR1 LNHDA, CDR2 SQIVND (reference sequence). This CDR3 spans 14 amino acids.

The rearrangement joins TRBV7-2 to TRBJ2-7; TRBD1 matches at 7 bases. Germline V gene lookup returns CDR1 SGHTA and CDR2 FQGNSA. This CDR3 region has 15 residues. V was clipped by 3 bases and J by 3 bases; unmatched bases: 8. CDR3 DNA sequence: TGTGCCAGCAGCTTTGACAGGGCCGGCCGCTACGAGCAGTACTTC. Residues: CASSFDRAGRYEQYF.

This clone is a singleton in its sample. This CDR3 is CASSFGRTVTEAFF. The DNA for the CDR3 is TGTGCCAGCAGTTTTGGGCGGACTGTCACTGAAGCTTTCTTT. The chain links TRBV27 to TRBJ1-1; D gene uncertain. The germline V gene has CDR1 MNHEY and CDR2 SMNVEV (reference sequence). This CDR3 comprises 14 residues. Trimming took 3 bases from V and 4 from J, leaving 12 bases between them.

The chain uses TRBV28 and TRBJ2-5, with 8 bases lining up with TRBD2. The CDR3 has 16 residues. Germline V gives CDR1 MDHEN, CDR2 SYDVKM. The V and J ends lost 3 bases and 5 bases, in that order; junction bases with no gene match: 11. CDR3 protein: CASSFFAQRESETQYF. In DNA, the CDR3 is TGTGCCAGCAGTTTCTTCGCTCAGCGGGAGTCGGAGACCCAGTACTTC.

This chain uses TRBV28 with TRBJ1-4; TRBD1 might be the D (5 bases). The CDR3 has 13 amino acids. The V end lost 10 bases, the J end lost 8 bases, and 17 bases lay between the germline ends. In germline, CDR1 is MDHEN, CDR2 SYDVKM. The CDR3, as DNA: TGTGCCATCACGGGGAGGTGGGGGGAAAAACTGTTTTTT. This encodes CAITGRWGEKLFF.

This clone was detected a few times. V and J are TRBV2 and TRBJ1-2; tentative D call: TRBD1 (5 bases). The germline V and J ends were trimmed by 1 base and 4 bases, with 10 bases remaining between them. CDR3 length: 14 amino acids. The germline V gene has CDR1 SNHLY and CDR2 FYNNEI. The DNA for the CDR3 is TGTGCCAGCAGTGAAGGTGCAGGGATCTATGGCTACACCTTC. It specifies CASSEGAGIYGYTF.

CDR3 DNA: TGTGCCACAGGACAGGGGGTGAATACGCAGTATTTT. Its protein product is CATGQGVNTQYF. This sequence joins TRBV19 and TRBJ2-3, with 10 positions matching TRBD1. With 10 bases clipped from V and 7 bases from J, the junction kept 5 bases outside the gene matches. Looked up from germline, CDR1 is LNHDA and CDR2 is SQIVND (reference sequence). This CDR3 spans 12 amino acids. Complete variable domain (other parts from reference TRBV19 and TRBJ2-3): DGGITQSPKYLFRKEGQNVTLSCEQNLNHDAMYWYRQDPGQGLRLIYYSQIVNDFQKGDIAEGYSVSREKKESFPLTVTSAQKNPTAFYLCATGQGVNTQYFGPGTRLTVL.

The chain joins TRBV18 to TRBJ1-2; D may be TRBD1 (6 bases). The germline gives CDR1 KGHSH, CDR2 LQKENI. This CDR3 comprises 17 residues. Trimming pared 2 bases from V and 5 bases from J, leaving 21 bases between. The CDR3 sequence is CASSPGDTFSKIYGYTF. CDR3 DNA sequence: TGTGCCAGCTCACCAGGGGACACATTTTCCAAAATTTATGGCTACACCTTC.